This record concerns one TCR beta chain sequence. Sample-barcoded 5' priming and a J-beta primer mix drove a second PCR of roughly 7 to 11 cycles. One entry per CDR3 protein results from TCRdb running MiXCR on the 5' RACE reads. The sample lists about 500,000 distinct CDR3 sequences, nearly 25% occurring once. Germline CDR1 and CDR2: SNHLY and FYNNEI. This CDR3 spans 15 amino acids. V dropped 1 base and J dropped 3 bases, with 12 bases sitting between them. The data are from a study of blood T cells in healthy people across ages. Another study also made use of these data, one on T cells of mothers and their children.

The specimen sequenced was blood. The sequence was collected from a boy aged 10-17 years in good health. The chain couples TRBV2 to TRBJ2-5, with D perhaps TRBD2 (6 bases). CDR3 nucleotides: TGTGCCAGCAGTGAAGGCGGGACCGCTAAAGAGACCCAGTACTTC. Residues: CASSEGGTAKETQYF.